This record covers a single T cell receptor beta chain. The antigen is unknown. Assay used: immunoSEQ multiplex PCR; TCRdb lists only in-frame clones, some missing. Of about 150,000 clones in the sample, more than 85% were seen once. Germline V gene lookup returns CDR1 SGDLS and CDR2 YYNGEE. The V gene lost 4 bases and the J gene lost 4 bases, with 14 bases spanning the gap. The CDR3 length is 14 residues. The data stem from a study of T cell responses to AZD1222 COVID-19 vaccine. Regarding the study as a whole: Spike was spanned by vaccine-associated CD4 TCRs, with dominance at 160-218 and 743-854. Two AZD1222 administrations were followed by greater Spike-specific TCR breadth and depth.

The V gene is TRBV9, the J gene TRBJ1-1; D gene unclear. The sample consisted of peripheral blood, taken on day 0 of AZD1222 vaccination. The clonotype comes from an adult in good health. The CDR3 nucleotides are TGTGCCAGCAGCCGAGCCCGGGGTGGCACTGAAGCTTTCTTT. This encodes CASSRARGGTEAFF.